The clone carrying this TCR beta chain showed up just a few times. What it recognizes is unknown. TCRdb fed the reads into MiXCR, producing one record per CDR3 protein. The sample shows 650,000 to 850,000 distinct CDR3 sequences, 25% to 35% of them seen only once. This record belongs to a study of T cell repertoires in cytomegalovirus infection. At the level of the study: CMV infection together with matching HLA type was indicated by public TCR beta signatures.

The CDR3 consists of 15 residues. The V gene's germline CDR1 is SNHLY and CDR2 FYNNEI. Trimming left V 3 bases short and J 1 base short, with 11 bases between. Study outcomes and limitations: Within the response measured ex vivo, HLA-C-restricted CMV-specific TCR beta clonotypes were dominant.

The chain carries TRBV2 and TRBJ2-3; D possibly corresponds to TRBD2 (5 bases). This sequence was found in a human donor in good health (CMV status not recorded). Some clones in this sample may be carry-over from other donors' samples. Here the sequenced sample was cultured CD8+ T cells from PBMCs, taken from culture after CMV antigen stimulation. CDR3 DNA: TGTGCCAGCAGTGATTGGAGTAGCGGCACAGATACGCAGTATTTT. Its translation is CASSDWSSGTDTQYF. Filled out from reference TRBV2 and TRBJ2-3, the complete variable domain reads EPEVTQTPSHQVTQMGQEVILRCVPISNHLYFYWYRQILGQKVEFLVSFYNNEISEKSEIFDDQFSVERPDGSNFTLKIRSTKLEDSAMYFCASSDWSSGTDTQYFGPGTRLTVL.